Below, 11 T cell receptor beta chains from the same sample are listed, as sequenced in a study of T-cell memory formation after mild COVID-19. TCRdb reanalysed the 5' RACE reads using MiXCR and keeps one entry per CDR3 protein. The sample includes around 370,000 distinct CDR3 sequences, around a fifth of them seen just once. The sample consisted of PBMCs or a T cell subset sorted from them (not recorded which). The receptors originated from an adult woman who had mild COVID-19 (a few samples of this study predate the infection). Cell type and time point are not known.

This clonotype was seen a handful of times. This rearrangement joins TRBV29-1 to TRBJ2-7, with TRBD1 matching over 8 bases. J lost 3 bases, V lost 7 bases, and 8 bases had no gene match. Germline loops: CDR1 SQVTM, CDR2 ANQGSEA. CDR3 length: 13 amino acids. CDR3 sequence (DNA): TGCAGCGCACTAACCGGACAGGGCTACGAGCAGTACTTC. Its translation is CSALTGQGYEQYF.

This clonotype was detected a few times. The V and J genes are TRBV12-3 or TRBV12-4 and TRBJ1-1, with 7 nucleotides matching TRBD1. This CDR3 spans 13 amino acids. J lost 4 bases, V lost 4 bases, and 3 bases had no gene match. For the CDR3, the DNA is TGTGCCAGCAGTTGGCCAGGGGGCACTGAAGCTTTCTTT. It codes for CASSWPGGTEAFF.

This clonotype has only a few counts. CDR3: CASSVGGGRSTQYF. CDR3 coding DNA: TGTGCCAGCAGCGTAGGTGGGGGGCGGTCGACCCAGTACTTC. This chain uses TRBV9 with TRBJ2-5; D could derive from TRBD1 or TRBD2 (6 bases each). The CDR3 contains 14 residues. Trimming pared 0 bases from V and 7 bases from J, leaving 13 bases between. Per germline, CDR1 SGDLS and CDR2 YYNGEE.

In this sample, this clonotype turned up a few times. V usage is TRBV4-2 and J usage is TRBJ2-7, with 8 bases fitting TRBD2. CDR3 length: 15 residues. The trim removed 1 base at V and 2 bases at J, leaving 4 bases unmatched. Germline V gene lookup returns CDR1 LGHNA and CDR2 YNFKEQ. CDR3 sequence (DNA): TGTGCCAGCAGCCAAGCGGGGGGGAGTCCCTACGAGCAGTACTTC. It encodes CASSQAGGSPYEQYF.

This clonotype was counted only a few times. The chain carries TRBV3-1 and TRBJ2-7; 11 positions match TRBD2. V gave up 6 bases and J gave up 3 bases; unmatched junction bases: 7. Germline V gene sequence: CDR1 LGHDT, CDR2 YNNKEL (reference sequence). This CDR3 is built from 15 residues. In DNA, the CDR3 is TGTGCCAGCAGGGGACTGGGACTAGCGGACTACGAGCAGTACTTC. Amino acids: CASRGLGLADYEQYF.

This clonotype was detected only a few times. CDR3 protein: CASSQDWTGYGYTF. The CDR3 bases are TGCGCCAGCAGCCAAGATTGGACAGGCTATGGCTACACCTTC. The chain recombines TRBV4-1 with TRBJ1-2, with 7 bases matching TRBD1. V shed 0 bases and J 4 bases; nucleotides not matched to a gene: 2. The germline gives CDR1 MGHRA, CDR2 YSYEKL. CDR3 length: 14 residues.

This clonotype was picked up a small number of times. The chain uses TRBV6-6 and TRBJ1-4; D remains unclear. CDR3 length: 13 amino acids. Looked up from germline, CDR1 is MNHNY and CDR2 is SVGAGI (reference sequence). Trimming left V 3 bases short and J 5 bases short, with 7 bases between. CDR3: CASSYRVNEKLFF. The CDR3 DNA sequence: TGTGCCAGCAGTTATAGGGTGAATGAAAAACTGTTTTTT.

V gene TRBV10-1 combines with J gene TRBJ1-5; D call uncertain. The length of the CDR3 is 14 residues. V lost 5 bases, J lost 0 bases, and 8 bases lay in between. Germline loops: CDR1 WNHNN, CDR2 SYGVQD (reference sequence). CDR3 coding DNA: TGCGCCAGCAGTCCAACCGATAGCAATCAGCCCCAGCATTTT. Its protein product is CASSPTDSNQPQHF.

V usage is TRBV21-1 and J usage is TRBJ1-1; the table names TRBD1, a call not compared with the DNA. TRBV21-1 is designated a pseudogene. The CDR3 has 15 amino acids. CDR3 protein: CASRGQGARKTEASF. CDR3 DNA: TGTGCCAGCCGGGGACAGGGAGCCCGAAAAACTGAAGCTTCCTTT.

The chain carries TRBV27 and TRBJ2-4; 8 nucleotides agree with TRBD1. This CDR3 has 15 amino acids. In germline, CDR1 is MNHEY, CDR2 SMNVEV (reference sequence). The junction had 6 bases not matched to a gene; V was cut back by 4 bases and J by 4 bases. Here the CDR3 DNA reads TGTGCCAGCAGTTACAGTGGACAGGGTAAAAACATTCAGTACTTC. Protein sequence: CASSYSGQGKNIQYF.

A few counts support this clonotype. This chain connects TRBV9 to TRBJ1-2; D possibly corresponds to TRBD1 (5 bases). V was pared by 5 bases and J by 4 bases, with 12 bases between. Germline V gene lookup returns CDR1 SGDLS and CDR2 YYNGEE. The CDR3 runs 13 residues. Here the CDR3 DNA reads TGTGCCAGCAGTGGGACGGGGGGCTATGGCTACACCTTC. Its translation is CASSGTGGYGYTF.